This T cell receptor beta chain was obtained from a study of OX40 agonist ivuxolimab in advanced cancers. Whole-study results and caveats: Those patients achieving a partial response at 0.1-3.0 mg/kg showed among the lowest clonal expansion. CD8+ T cells showed, on average, more clonal expansion than CD4+ cells. Circulating CD4+ and CD8+ T cells showed clonal expansion by week 6 at 0.1 to 3.0 mg/kg.

Produced via immunoSEQ multiplex PCR; TCRdb's table is partial and in-frame only. The sample shows approximately 28,000 clones, 70% to 85% of them seen only once. Germline values: CDR1 SGHNT, CDR2 YENEEA. The CDR3 consists of 15 residues. With 6 bases clipped from V and 8 bases from J, the junction kept 13 bases outside the gene matches. For this clone: As yet, its antigen is unknown.

The clonotype originates from an adult with an advanced solid tumor such as melanoma, head and neck, liver or kidney cancer. This chain connects TRBV11-3 to TRBJ1-2; TRBD1 agrees at 9 bases. Sequencing used CD4+ or CD8+ T cells sorted from blood, obtained in a trial of the OX40 agonist ivuxolimab. The CDR3 DNA follows: TGTGCCAGCAGAAATCGGGGGACAGGGAGAATCGGCTACACCTTC. Residues: CASRNRGTGRIGYTF.